The clone carrying this T cell receptor beta chain was seen repeatedly, ten times or more. The antigen is undetermined. This CDR3 region has 15 residues. Trimming left V 2 bases short and J 0 bases short, with 9 bases between. Germline CDR1 is SGHTA and CDR2 is FQGTGA. Uncontrolled infection, other autoimmune disease, pregnancy and lactation each barred patients from inclusion. The CDR3 regions of TCR beta were amplified from RNA transcripts. The HTBI set primed first-round TCR CDR3 RT-PCR. TCRdb re-analysed the multiplex PCR reads in MiXCR, keeping a single row per CDR3 protein. This table has more than 300,000 distinct CDR3 sequences, roughly 13% appearing once. These data originate in a study of T cells in Graves' hyperthyroidism and ophthalmopathy. Study results and limitations: Ophthalmopathy was predicted by the model a median of 6.5 months ahead of onset.

Sequences were obtained from blood. The chain has TRBV7-3 and TRBJ2-3; TRBD1 might be the D (6 bases). The clonotype comes from a woman aged 60-70 years with Graves' hyperthyroidism. The CDR3 sequence: CASSLRGQSTDTQYF. The CDR3 DNA reads as TGTGCCAGCAGCTTACGGGGACAAAGCACAGATACGCAGTATTTT.